The rows below give T cell receptor beta chains drawn from one sample of a study of identical twins. A single record per CDR3 protein comes from TCRdb applying MiXCR to the 5' RACE reads. The sample gives roughly 240,000 distinct CDR3 sequences, roughly 7% of which show up once; around 3.4% is in the top ten. These data were also reused for a study on yellow fever vaccine responses in identical twins.

The sample consisted of memory (CD45RO+) T cells sorted from blood. The receptors were gathered from a woman between 18 and 29 years old in good health. Each CDR3 is given with its conserved first and last residue. Each record gives: J gene, V gene, clone size, D gene, CDR3 protein, CDR3 DNA. D genes are given only for firm matches. A clone size is listed for some rows: how often the clone was seen (once, few, many), or a class if it is expanded.

TRBJ2-3	TRBV28	many	TRBD1	CASSLYRGRGSDTQYF	TGTGCCAGCAGCCTATACAGGGGGCGAGGATCAGATACGCAGTATTTT
TRBJ2-3	TRBV24-1	many	TRBD1	CATSLGQKTDTQYF	TGTGCCACCAGCTTGGGACAGAAGACAGATACGCAGTATTTT
TRBJ2-3	TRBV7-8	.	TRBD2	CASSSQRGGVDTQYF	TGTGCCAGCAGCAGCCAGCGGGGGGGCGTGGATACGCAGTATTTT
TRBJ2-5	TRBV28	many	.	CASSFGGTSQYF	TGTGCCAGCAGTTTTGGGGGGACATCCCAGTACTTC
TRBJ1-5	TRBV10-2	.	.	CASSDYGGNQPQHF	TGCGCCAGCAGTGATTATGGGGGCAATCAGCCCCAGCATTTT
TRBJ2-4	TRBV20-1	few	TRBD2	CSAGAGAGVQAKNIQYF	TGCAGTGCCGGCGCGGGAGCCGGTGTGCAGGCCAAAAACATTCAGTACTTC
TRBJ2-1	TRBV7-7	.	TRBD2	CASSPGSGRGIVGEQFF	TGTGCCAGCAGCCCCGGAAGCGGGAGAGGTATAGTGGGTGAGCAGTTCTTC
TRBJ2-1	TRBV7-9	.	.	CASSLGLSSEQFF	TGTGCCAGCAGCTTAGGACTCAGTTCTGAGCAGTTCTTC
TRBJ2-5	TRBV15	.	TRBD1	CATSPRGTAESLETQYF	TGTGCCACCAGCCCCCGAGGGACAGCAGAGAGCTTAGAGACCCAGTACTTC
TRBJ2-3	TRBV20-1	many	TRBD2	CSARVGSGGSTDTQYF	TGCAGTGCTAGAGTGGGTAGCGGGGGGAGCACAGATACGCAGTATTTT
TRBJ1-2	TRBV3-1	many	.	CASSQATKGYTF	TGTGCCAGCAGCCAAGCAACTAAGGGCTACACCTTC
TRBJ1-2	TRBV5-5	.	TRBD1	CASSPHRGLGYTF	TGTGCCAGCAGCCCACACAGGGGGCTTGGCTACACCTTC
TRBJ2-1	TRBV5-5	few	TRBD2	CASSLGRTSGGTEQFF	TGTGCCAGCAGCTTGGGTCGGACTAGCGGGGGGACTGAGCAGTTCTTC